Reported below is one T cell receptor beta chain. It has no known antigen specificity. Per-base qualities were not stored, and no clone one base away is much larger. The sample originates from a study of blood T cell repertoires in COVID-19 (dated by TCRdb to 2020 to 2021). With regard to the full study: Samples covering the acute and convalescent phases of COVID-19 were provided by collaborators in the United States, Italy and Spain. The repertoires were released in a freely available public database meant as a resource for research on the immune response to SARS-CoV-2. Nearly every sample came with metadata listing a de-identified subject ID, COVID-19 status, age in years and sex. The material from the prospective study consisted of cDNA or gDNA derived from T cells, B-cell-depleted T cells, or PBMCs. The dataset comprised deeply sampled blood TCRbeta repertoires from subjects exposed to, actively infected with, or recovered from COVID-19. Where HLA class I and class II types were available, the types were taken from metadata supplied by the sample provider, not from assay-based typing. Samples came from the ongoing ImmuneRACE study (first 160 participants) plus 1,254 subjects from 6 global collaborators. Overall study results and their limits: The amount of clinical and demographic metadata varied by source and participant and was provided uncurated.

In the prospective study, participants were about 18 to 100 years old, resided in under 30 geographic areas of the United States, and were enrolled through a virtual design. Cohort assignment in the prospective study relied on participant-reported clinical history from a screening survey and a study questionnaire. In the prospective study, mobile phlebotomists collected whole blood, serum and a nasopharyngeal or oropharyngeal swab from each participant. Over a roughly 2-month period, participants in the prospective study had the option of providing additional blood draws and questionnaires. Before DNA extraction, blood samples from the prospective study were shipped at room temperature or frozen. Trimming leaves V shorter by 1 base and J shorter by 4 bases, with the junction holding 4 bases beyond the gene matches. Its CDR3 holds 14 amino acids, cysteine through phenylalanine. Only the CDR3 part of the read is kept: 42 bases, read in frame from the first base. Based on the germline V gene (reference sequence), the CDR1 and CDR2 sequences are SEHNR and FQNEAQ.

The immunoSEQ Assay, a bias-controlled multiplex PCR, was used to amplify TCRbeta CDR3 regions from genomic DNA. The published analysis was carried out like this. Nucleated cell counts per sample were estimated from amplification of reference gene primers within the assay. To quantify the absolute abundance of each unique TCRbeta CDR3 rearrangement, sequence reads were collapsed and filtered. For each sample, productive Simpson clonality was calculated by taking the square root of Simpson's diversity index across productive rearrangements. In TCRdb, the immuneACCESS table is reduced to in-frame sequences with V and J assigned. These tables do not hold every clone; where another copy was compared, an unresolved V gene accounts for under half, and the others remain unexplained. V and J calls and clone size are given by that table; D and trimming were obtained from the DNA. This sample gives about 220,000 clones in total; 70% to 90% of them show up just once. The ten most abundant clones make up 3% to 4.5% of the sample.

This chain joins TRBV7-9 to TRBJ2-7, and TRBD1 aligns with 7 junction nucleotides. The receptor's source is a woman in her forties with acute COVID-19. Input material: PBMCs or T cells enriched from blood (not recorded which). The DNA reads as follows: TGTGCCAGCAGCTTAGAGGTACAGGGGTACGAGCAGTACTTC. It specifies CASSLEVQGYEQYF.